Presented here are 10 T cell receptor beta chains from one specimen sequenced in a study of blood T cell repertoires in COVID-19 (dated by TCRdb to between 2020 and 2021). The library was produced with the immunoSEQ multiplex PCR assay. TCRdb mirrors the immuneACCESS table, restricted to in-frame sequences. Some clones are absent from its copies; in checked studies, under half trace to an unresolved V gene, and the reason for the others is unknown. The sample records 330,000 or so clones, roughly 87% of which are singletons. The top ten constitute 2.5% to 3% of the sample. Specimen: PBMCs or T cells enriched from blood (not recorded which). The receptors originated from a woman in her twenties or thirties who had recovered from COVID-19.

The chain joins TRBV9 to TRBJ2-3; 14 nucleotides line up with TRBD2. Looked up from germline, CDR1 is SGDLS and CDR2 is YYNGEE. CDR3 size: 17 residues. The V gene end was trimmed by 4 bases and the J gene end by 4 bases; junction bases not matched to a gene: 8. The CDR3 DNA reads TGTGCCAGCAGCCTCAGCGGGACTAGCGGGGGAGCAGATACGCAGTATTTT. It specifies CASSLSGTSGGADTQYF. The whole variable domain, filled in from reference TRBV9 and TRBJ2-3, reads DSGVTQTPKHLITATGQRVTLRCSPRSGDLSVYWYQQSLDQGLQFLIQYYNGEERAKGNILERFSAQQFPDLHSELNLSSLELGDSALYFCASSLSGTSGGADTQYFGPGTRLTVL.

The chain employs TRBV4-2 and TRBJ1-4; 8 bases align to TRBD1. The V and J ends lost 4 bases and 8 bases, in that order; junction bases with no gene match: 6. The CDR3 has 14 amino acids. Germline-derived CDR1 and CDR2 are LGHNA and YNFKEQ. In nucleotides, the CDR3 is TGTGCCAGCAGCCCGGACAGGGTATCGGAAAAACTGTTTTTT. Its translation is CASSPDRVSEKLFF.

The gene calls are TRBV18 and TRBJ2-5; 9 bases agree with TRBD2. The CDR3 is made up of 18 amino acids. Per germline, CDR1 KGHSH and CDR2 LQKENI. V was pared by 3 bases and J by 4 bases, with 15 bases of the junction left unmatched. The CDR3 is CASSPDGTSSFLGETQYF. CDR3 coding DNA: TGTGCCAGCTCACCGGACGGGACTAGCAGTTTCTTGGGAGAGACCCAGTACTTC.

V is TRBV28 and J is TRBJ2-1; 7 nucleotides line up with TRBD2. The CDR3 is made up of 15 amino acids. CDR1 and CDR2 from the germline V gene are MDHEN and SYDVKM. J gave up 8 bases and V 5 bases, and 12 bases lay outside the gene matches. The CDR3 is CASSPTRTSGDEQFF. CDR3 nucleotides: TGTGCCAGCAGTCCCACCCGGACTAGTGGGGATGAGCAGTTCTTC.

This chain uses TRBV6-5 with TRBJ2-6; D call uncertain. Trimming left V 6 bases short and J 3 bases short, with 6 bases between. Germline V CDR1 and CDR2: MNHEY, SVGAGI. The CDR3 has 13 residues. Written as DNA, the CDR3 is TGTGCCAGCAGACCGGGTGGGGCCAACGTCCTGACTTTC. Its translation: CASRPGGANVLTF.

The count of this clone is one. The chain couples TRBV7-8 to TRBJ1-1, with TRBD1 as a possible D gene (5 bases). The CDR3 consists of 14 residues. The ends were cut back, 2 bases at V and 3 bases at J, with 10 bases in the middle. Germline CDR1 reads SGHVS; CDR2 reads FQNEAQ. CDR3 DNA: TGTGCCAGCAGCTTAATGGGGGGGGACACTGAAGCTTTCTTT. Translating gives CASSLMGGDTEAFF.

This chain uses TRBV19 with TRBJ1-5, with D perhaps TRBD1 (6 bases). V shed 6 bases and J shed 0 bases, with 12 bases lying between them. The CDR3 spans 15 residues. Germline assignment: CDR1 LNHDA and CDR2 SQIVND (reference sequence). The CDR3 here is CASSLRTDSNQPQHF. The CDR3 bases are TGTGCCAGTAGCCTCAGGACAGATAGCAATCAGCCCCAGCATTTT.

The sample holds one count of this clone. This chain joins TRBV7-8 and TRBJ1-1, with a tentative D call TRBD1 (5 bases). V dropped 1 base and J dropped 4 bases, with 13 bases sitting between them. This CDR3 contains 15 residues. CDR1 is SGHVS, CDR2 FQNEAQ, per germline. Here the CDR3 DNA reads TGTGCCAGCAGCTTAGGGGAGGGGACGGGCACTGAAGCTTTCTTT. Translation: CASSLGEGTGTEAFF.

The J gene is TRBJ1-1, the V gene TRBV5-6; D possibly corresponds to TRBD1 (5 bases). CDR1 is SGHDT, CDR2 YYEEEE, per germline. V dropped 4 bases and J dropped 12 bases, with 16 bases sitting between them. This CDR3 has 12 residues. CDR3 DNA sequence: TGTGCCAGCAGCCTACCCATGGGGGGAACTTTCTTT. This gives the protein CASSLPMGGTFF.

The chain is built from TRBV30 and TRBJ1-2; no clear D gene. Trimming shortened V by 0 bases and J by 7 bases, and 24 bases separated the two germline ends. Germline-derived CDR1 and CDR2 are GTSNPN and SVGIG (reference sequence). This CDR3 is 17 amino acids long. The CDR3 region is CAWSVRGGLLRRFGYTF. In nucleotides, the CDR3 is TGTGCCTGGAGTGTACGGGGAGGGCTGCTGCGGCGTTTTGGCTACACCTTC.